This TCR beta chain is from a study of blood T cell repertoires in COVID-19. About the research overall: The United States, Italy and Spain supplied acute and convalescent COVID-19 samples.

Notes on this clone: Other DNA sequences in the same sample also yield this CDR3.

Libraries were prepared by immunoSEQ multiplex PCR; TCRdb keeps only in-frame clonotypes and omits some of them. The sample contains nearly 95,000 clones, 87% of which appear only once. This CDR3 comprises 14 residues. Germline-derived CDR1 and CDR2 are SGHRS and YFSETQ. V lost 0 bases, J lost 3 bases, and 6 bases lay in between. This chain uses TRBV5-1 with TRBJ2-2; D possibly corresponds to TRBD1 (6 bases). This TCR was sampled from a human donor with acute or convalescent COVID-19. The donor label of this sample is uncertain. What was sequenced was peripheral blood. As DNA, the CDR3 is TGCGCCAGCAGCTTGGGGACAGACACCGGGGAGCTGTTTTTT. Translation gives CASSLGTDTGELFF. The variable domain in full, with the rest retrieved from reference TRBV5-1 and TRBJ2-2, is KAGVTQTPRYLIKTRGQQVTLSCSPISGHRSVSWYQQTPGQGLQFLFEYFSETQRNKGNFPGRFSGRQFSNSRSEMNVSTLELGDSALYLCASSLGTDTGELFFGEGSRLTVL.